A single TCR beta chain is shown here with its context. This sample was included in a study of blood T cell repertoires in COVID-19. Study in general: Collection of acute and convalescent COVID-19 samples took place in the United States, Italy and Spain. The analysed material was cDNA or gDNA that came from T cells, B-cell-depleted T cells, or PBMCs.

The length of the CDR3 is 14 residues. V was shortened by 4 bases and J by 2 bases, with 12 bases between the two germline ends. CDR1 and CDR2 (germline): SGDLS, YYNGEE. In the original analysis: Reference gene primers were amplified, and this amplification served to estimate nucleated cell counts. Assay: immunoSEQ multiplex PCR; the TCRdb copy retains only in-frame clones and omits some. That table gives V, J and clone size, and the DNA gave D and trimming. The sample carries around 72,000 clones, less than 90% recorded once. The source is a woman over 75 with acute or convalescent COVID-19. This chain joins TRBV9 and TRBJ2-5, with D perhaps TRBD2 (6 bases). The sample consisted of peripheral blood. The CDR3 DNA is TGTGCCAGCAGCTCGGGGGAAGCACAAGAGACCCAGTACTTC. Translated, it gives CASSSGEAQETQYF.